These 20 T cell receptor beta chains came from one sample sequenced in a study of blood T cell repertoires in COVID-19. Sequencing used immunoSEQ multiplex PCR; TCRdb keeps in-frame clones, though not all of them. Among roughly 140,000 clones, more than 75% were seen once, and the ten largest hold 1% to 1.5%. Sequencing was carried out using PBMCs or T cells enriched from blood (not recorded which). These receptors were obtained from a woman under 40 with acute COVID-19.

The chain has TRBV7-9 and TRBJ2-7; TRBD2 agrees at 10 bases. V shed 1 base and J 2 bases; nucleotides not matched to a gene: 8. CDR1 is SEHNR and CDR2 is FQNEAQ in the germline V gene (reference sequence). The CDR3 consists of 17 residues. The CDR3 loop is CASSLGPASGSTYEQYF. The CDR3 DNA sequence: TGTGCCAGCAGCTTAGGGCCCGCTAGCGGGAGTACCTACGAGCAGTACTTC. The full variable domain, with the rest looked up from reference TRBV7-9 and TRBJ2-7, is DTGVSQNPRHKITKRGQNVTFRCDPISEHNRLYWYRQTLGQGPEFLTYFQNEAQLEKSRLLSDRFSAERPKGSFSTLEIQRTEQGDSAMYLCASSLGPASGSTYEQYFGPGTRLTVT.

The CDR3 sequence: CASSSRDSGSYEQYF. DNA for the CDR3: TGTGCCAGTAGCTCCAGGGATAGCGGCTCCTACGAGCAGTACTTC. The chain is built from TRBV19 and TRBJ2-7, with TRBD2 as a possible D gene (6 bases). CDR3 length equals 15 residues. The V end lost 6 bases, the J end lost 0 bases, and 15 bases lay between the germline ends. CDR1 is LNHDA and CDR2 is SQIVND in the germline V gene (reference sequence).

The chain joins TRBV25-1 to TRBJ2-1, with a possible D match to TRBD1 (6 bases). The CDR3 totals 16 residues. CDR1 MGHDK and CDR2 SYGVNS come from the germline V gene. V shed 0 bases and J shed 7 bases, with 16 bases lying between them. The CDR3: CASSEYRTALGNEQFF. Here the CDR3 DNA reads TGTGCCAGCAGTGAATACAGGACAGCCCTGGGAAATGAGCAGTTCTTC.

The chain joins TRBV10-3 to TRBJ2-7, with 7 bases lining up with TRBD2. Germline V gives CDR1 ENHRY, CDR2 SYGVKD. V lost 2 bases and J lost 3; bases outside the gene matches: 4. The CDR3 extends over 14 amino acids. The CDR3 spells CAISEKGGNYEQYF. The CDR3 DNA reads TGTGCCATCAGTGAGAAGGGAGGGAACTACGAGCAGTACTTC.

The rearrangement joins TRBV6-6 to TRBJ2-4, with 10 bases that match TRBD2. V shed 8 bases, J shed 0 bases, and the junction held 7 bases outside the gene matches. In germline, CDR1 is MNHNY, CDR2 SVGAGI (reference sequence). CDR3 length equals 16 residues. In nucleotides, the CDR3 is TGTGCCAGCCGGGCTAGCGGGAGCCAAGCCAAAAACATTCAGTACTTC. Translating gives CASRASGSQAKNIQYF.

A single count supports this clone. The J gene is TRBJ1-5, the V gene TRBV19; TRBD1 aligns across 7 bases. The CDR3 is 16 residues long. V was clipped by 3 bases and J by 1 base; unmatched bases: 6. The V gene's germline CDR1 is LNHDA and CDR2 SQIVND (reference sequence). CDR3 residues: CASSILQGLSNQPQHF. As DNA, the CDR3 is TGTGCCAGTAGTATCCTACAGGGGTTAAGCAATCAGCCCCAGCATTTT.

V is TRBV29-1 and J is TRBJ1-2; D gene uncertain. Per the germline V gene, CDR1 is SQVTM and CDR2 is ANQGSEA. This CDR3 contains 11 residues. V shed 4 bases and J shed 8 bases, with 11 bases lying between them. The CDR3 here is CSVASPGGYTF. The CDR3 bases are TGCAGCGTTGCATCCCCTGGCGGCTACACCTTC.

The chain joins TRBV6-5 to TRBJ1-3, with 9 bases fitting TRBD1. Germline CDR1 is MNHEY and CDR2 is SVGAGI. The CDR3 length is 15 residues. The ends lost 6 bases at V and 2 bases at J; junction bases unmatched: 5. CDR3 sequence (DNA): TGTGCCAGCAGCCCACGGACAGGGGCTGGAAACACCATATATTTT. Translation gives CASSPRTGAGNTIYF.

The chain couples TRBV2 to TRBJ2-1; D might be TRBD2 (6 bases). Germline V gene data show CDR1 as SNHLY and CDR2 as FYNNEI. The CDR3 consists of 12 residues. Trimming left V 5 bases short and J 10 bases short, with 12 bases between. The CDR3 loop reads CASSRLVYEQFF. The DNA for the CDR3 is TGTGCCAGCAGTAGACTAGTTTACGAGCAGTTCTTC.

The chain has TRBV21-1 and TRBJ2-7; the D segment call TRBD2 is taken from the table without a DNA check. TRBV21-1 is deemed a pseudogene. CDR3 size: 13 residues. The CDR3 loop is CARAGGGSYEQYF. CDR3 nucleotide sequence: TGTGCCAGAGCCGGGGGGGGATCCTACGAGCAGTACTTC.

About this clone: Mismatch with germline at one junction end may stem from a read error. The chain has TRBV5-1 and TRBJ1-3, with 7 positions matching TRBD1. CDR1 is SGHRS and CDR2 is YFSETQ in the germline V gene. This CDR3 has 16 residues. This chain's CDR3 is CASSLGTVTSGNTIYF. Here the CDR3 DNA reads TGCGCCAGCAGTTTGGGGACAGTCACCTCTGGAAACACCATATATTTT.

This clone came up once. The CDR3 protein is CASSFRLAGGPVETQYF. The CDR3 DNA reads TGCGCCAGCAGCTTCCGACTAGCGGGAGGGCCAGTAGAGACCCAGTACTTC. The chain recombines TRBV5-1 with TRBJ2-5, with 14 nucleotides matching TRBD2. This CDR3 spans 17 amino acids. The trim removed 2 bases at V and 4 bases at J, leaving 7 bases unmatched. Germline values: CDR1 SGHRS, CDR2 YFSETQ.

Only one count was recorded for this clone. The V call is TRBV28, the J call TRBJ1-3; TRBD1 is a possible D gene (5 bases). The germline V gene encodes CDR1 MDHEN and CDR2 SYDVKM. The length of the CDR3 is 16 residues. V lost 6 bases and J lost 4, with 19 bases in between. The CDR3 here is CASSTSGTFLGNTIYF. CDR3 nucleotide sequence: TGTGCCAGCAGCACCTCGGGGACTTTTCTGGGAAACACCATATATTTT.

This CDR3 is CASSGLAGVIETQYF. The DNA for the CDR3 is TGTGCCAGCAGCGGACTAGCGGGAGTCATAGAGACCCAGTACTTC. The chain combines TRBV6-2 or TRBV6-3 with TRBJ2-5; 13 nucleotides align to TRBD2. The CDR3 has 15 amino acids. Germline V gene data show CDR1 as MNHEY and CDR2 as SVGEGT. Trimming at V came to 6 bases and at J to 4 bases, leaving 5 bases not matched to a gene.

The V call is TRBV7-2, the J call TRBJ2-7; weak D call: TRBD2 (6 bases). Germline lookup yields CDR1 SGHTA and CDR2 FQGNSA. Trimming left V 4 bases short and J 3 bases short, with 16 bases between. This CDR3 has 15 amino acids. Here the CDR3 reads CASSWGVGEGYEQYF. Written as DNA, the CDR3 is TGTGCCAGCAGCTGGGGGGTCGGGGAAGGCTACGAGCAGTACTTC.

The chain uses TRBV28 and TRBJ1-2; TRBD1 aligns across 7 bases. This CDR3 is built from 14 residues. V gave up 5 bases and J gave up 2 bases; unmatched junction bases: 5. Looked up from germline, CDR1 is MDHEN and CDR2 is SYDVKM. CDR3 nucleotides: TGTGCCAGCAGTCTGAGGGGGCACAACTATGGCTACACCTTC. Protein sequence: CASSLRGHNYGYTF.

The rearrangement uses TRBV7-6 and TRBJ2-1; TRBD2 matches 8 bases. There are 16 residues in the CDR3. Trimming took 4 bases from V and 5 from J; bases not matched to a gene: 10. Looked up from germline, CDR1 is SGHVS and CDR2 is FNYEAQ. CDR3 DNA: TGTGCCAGCAGCTCCCAACCGGGACTAGGAGACAATGAGCAGTTCTTC. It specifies CASSSQPGLGDNEQFF.

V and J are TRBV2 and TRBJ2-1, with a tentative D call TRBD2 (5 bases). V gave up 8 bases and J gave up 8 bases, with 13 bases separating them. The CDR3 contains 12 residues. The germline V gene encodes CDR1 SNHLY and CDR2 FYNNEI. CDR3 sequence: CASVSDSHEQFF. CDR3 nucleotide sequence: TGTGCCAGCGTCTCGGACTCACATGAGCAGTTCTTC. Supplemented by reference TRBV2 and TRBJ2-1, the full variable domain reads EPEVTQTPSHQVTQMGQEVILRCVPISNHLYFYWYRQILGQKVEFLVSFYNNEISEKSEIFDDQFSVERPDGSNFTLKIRSTKLEDSAMYFCASVSDSHEQFFGPGTRLTVL.

The CDR3 loop is CASSFRGVQETQYF. CDR3 nucleotides: TGTGCCAGCAGTTTCCGTGGAGTCCAAGAGACCCAGTACTTC. The chain carries TRBV28 and TRBJ2-5, with D unresolved. This CDR3 comprises 14 residues. V was shortened by 3 bases and J by 1 base, with 9 bases between the two germline ends. Germline V lookup: CDR1 MDHEN, CDR2 SYDVKM.

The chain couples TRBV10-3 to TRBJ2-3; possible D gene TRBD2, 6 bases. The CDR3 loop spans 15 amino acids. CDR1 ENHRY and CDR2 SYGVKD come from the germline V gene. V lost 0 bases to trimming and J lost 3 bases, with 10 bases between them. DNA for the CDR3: TGTGCCATCAGTGAGTCGACGGGGGTTACAGATACGCAGTATTTT. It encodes CAISESTGVTDTQYF.